This paragraph covers one TCR beta chain sequence. This clonotype was observed at least ten times. The antigen it binds to is not known. There are no base qualities to consult, and no much larger clone falls within one base. For CDR1 and CDR2, the germline V gene lists KGHSH and LQKENI. Inclusive of the bounding cysteine and phenylalanine, the CDR3 is 16 residues long. Only the CDR3 region is kept as DNA, spanning 48 bases read in frame from base 1. Relative to germline, V is missing 0 bases and J is missing 4 bases, with 9 bases of the junction outside any gene match. The source of the sample is a study of T-cell reconstitution after alpha-beta-depleted transplantation in children (dated by TCRdb to 2016 to 2017). About the study as a whole: T-cell immune reconstitution after TCRalphabeta/CD19-depleted allogeneic hematopoietic cell transplantation in children was quantitatively tracked in the study by means of TCR repertoire profiling. On the study overall, not on this receptor specifically: Hyperexpanded clone frequencies declined over subsequent months; after one year, T-cell counts and TCRbeta diversity were mostly attributed to newly produced T cells. About two months after transplant, the apparently early recovery of alphabetaT-cell counts reportedly depended on just several hundred clones that had expanded rapidly and came from non-depleted graft cells. The high TCRbeta diversity at day 60 in some patients was ascribed to recipient T cells and intrathymic progenitors that had survived conditioning.

Libraries were built with PCR. The data were produced on an Illumina HiSeq 2500. Molecular barcoding was employed in the preparation of TCR libraries, with unique molecular identifiers being used to normalize TCRbeta repertoire quantification. Starting from the raw public reads, TCRdb applied fastp trimming at Q25, assembled clones with MiXCR and retained in-frame beta chains. When rows share a CDR3 protein, they turn into one entry using the most common DNA and genes. The sample table shows about 58,000 distinct CDR3 sequences, and approximately 46% are seen once. The ten largest make up around 98% of the sample. The treatment or condition label of this sample denotes: allogeneic hematopoietic cell transplantation with graft depleted of TCRalphabeta T cells and CD19 B cells. Transplant recipients were children who received TCRalphabeta/CD19-depleted allogeneic hematopoietic cell grafts.

The TCR sequence derives from a male patient between 10 and 17 years old who had a stem cell transplant for acute lymphoblastic leukemia, so the T cells may come from the graft donor. The source material was PBMCs, mostly from graft donor cells, sampled 360 days after TCRalphabeta/CD19-depleted stem cell transplant. The chain couples TRBV18 to TRBJ2-7; 7 central bases correspond to TRBD2. The nucleotide sequence reads as follows: TGTGCCAGCTCACCACCGCGGCTAGCGGAAATTTACGAGCAGTACTTC. This encodes CASSPPRLAEIYEQYF. When the CDR3 is completed using the reference TRBV18 and TRBJ2-7 genes on either side, the full variable domain is NAGVMQNPRHLVRRRGQEARLRCSPMKGHSHVYWYRQLPEEGLKFMVYLQKENIIDESGMPKERFSAEFPKEGPSILRIQQVVRGDSAAYFCASSPPRLAEIYEQYFGPGTRLTVT.